This record looks at one TCR beta chain sequence and its context. The sample is drawn from a study of shared clonotypes between healthy human individuals. Naive CD8 cells lacked CD45RO and underwent positive selection for CCR7, leaving out terminally differentiated effector memory CD45RA+ cells. Per germline, CDR1 MNHEY and CDR2 SVGAGI. J gave up 2 bases and V 8 bases, and 7 bases lay outside the gene matches. CDR3 length equals 15 residues. Only in-frame clones appear in the TCRdb table, and some are missing; sequencing was by immunoSEQ multiplex PCR. The table includes 550,000 to 600,000 clones, 95% to 98% detected once.

This TCR derives from a man younger than 40 in good health. The sample comprised naive CD8+ T cells sorted from blood. This rearrangement joins TRBV6-5 to TRBJ1-1, with 11 nucleotides matching TRBD1. The CDR3 DNA reads TGTGCCAGCCGCCAAGGACAGGGGGCCAACACTGAAGCTTTCTTT. Translated: CASRQGQGANTEAFF.